Shown below are 5 T cell receptor beta chains from a single sample sequenced in a study of T cells after yellow fever vaccination. TCRdb reprocessed the 5' RACE reads via MiXCR and lists one record per CDR3 protein. The table shows about 130,000 distinct CDR3 sequences, with 6.6% occurring only once. The sequencing used CD4+ T cells sorted from PBMCs, collected 10 days after the yellow fever booster vaccination. Receptors originate from a man aged 25 to 45 who received the YFV17D yellow fever vaccine.

The chain joins TRBV7-8 to TRBJ2-6, with D tentatively TRBD1 or TRBD2 (5 bases each). This CDR3 comprises 18 residues. CDR1 is SGHVS and CDR2 is FQNEAQ in the germline V gene. The germline V and J ends were trimmed by 3 bases and 3 bases, with 18 bases remaining between them. CDR3: CASSLLRDLLSGANVLTF. CDR3 in DNA: TGTGCCAGCAGCTTGCTCCGGGACCTTCTTAGTGGGGCCAACGTCCTGACTTTC.

This clonotype was counted ten times or more. This chain links TRBV10-3 with TRBJ2-2; D is unresolved. The CDR3 has 13 residues. V dropped 10 bases and J dropped 6 bases, with 15 bases sitting between them. The germline V gene has CDR1 ENHRY and CDR2 SYGVKD. The CDR3 region is CATEMIEAGELFF. In DNA, the CDR3 is TGTGCCACCGAAATGATAGAGGCCGGGGAGCTGTTTTTT.

This clonotype has a count of ten or more. The V gene is TRBV3-1, the J gene TRBJ2-1; 7 positions agree with TRBD2. Germline CDR1 reads LGHDT; CDR2 reads YNNKEL (reference sequence). J was trimmed by 16 bases and V by 3 bases; bases with no gene match: 12. The CDR3 spans 13 residues. Here the CDR3 DNA reads TGTGCCAGCAGCCATCAAAGGCGGGGGACTACCTTCTTC. This sequence encodes CASSHQRRGTTFF.

At least ten counts were recorded for this clonotype. The chain employs TRBV25-1 and TRBJ2-1; 7 nucleotides agree with TRBD1. Germline-derived CDR1 and CDR2 are MGHDK and SYGVNS. Trimming removed 7 bases from V and 7 bases from J; junction bases left unmatched: 1. The CDR3 is made up of 11 amino acids. The CDR3 here is CASNRGNEQFF. DNA of the CDR3: TGTGCCAGCAACAGGGGAAATGAGCAGTTCTTC.

This clonotype was observed at least ten times. V is TRBV5-1 and J is TRBJ2-1; D is unresolved. V lost 4 bases to trimming and J lost 0 bases, with 11 bases between them. There are 15 residues in the CDR3. Per the germline V gene, CDR1 is SGHRS and CDR2 is YFSETQ. The CDR3 DNA is TGCGCCAGCAGCGACCCAGCGAGCTCCTACAATGAGCAGTTCTTC. Translated, it gives CASSDPASSYNEQFF.